This T cell receptor beta chain derives from a study of T cells in Graves' hyperthyroidism and ophthalmopathy (dated by TCRdb to the late 2010s). About the investigation overall: Peripheral blood was collected at initial diagnosis, before any treatment. A discovery cohort of fewer than 110 patients, roughly 43 with Graves' ophthalmopathy and fewer than 65 with stable Graves' hyperthyroidism, was used to find distinguishing TCR V-J signatures. Whether ophthalmopathy could be predicted prospectively was tested in an independent validation cohort made up of under 20 hyperthyroidism patients plus 17 patients who later progressed to ophthalmopathy. The 100 or so discovery patients were randomly split 7:3 into training and test sets. The study also compared thyroid tissue and blood T-cell repertoires from 6 or 7 Graves' hyperthyroidism patients. After sampling, hyperthyroidism patients received methimazole starting at 30 mg daily, and ophthalmopathy patients received high-dose intravenous methylprednisolone. The paper reports TCR Vbeta CDR3 sequencing of 135 peripheral blood samples: 40 to 45 ophthalmopathy, about 75 hyperthyroidism and roughly 17 progressor patients. General study outcomes and caveats: No statistical method was used to fix the sample size in advance, and group allocation was not hidden from the investigators. In validation, progression to ophthalmopathy was predicted by the model with nearly 71% sensitivity and under 85% specificity, a median of approximately 7.1 months before onset. Most expanded thyroid clonotypes (frequency above 0.001) were also found in blood, which suggests that blood repertoires may mirror thyroid immune responses. A model built on a 13 V-J signature distinguished ophthalmopathy from stable hyperthyroidism, reaching 85% to 90% sensitivity and around 81% specificity in cross-validation and 80%/75% in testing.

Stable Graves' hyperthyroidism was defined as no progression to ophthalmopathy during 18 months of follow-up. Hyperthyroidism patients were aged 18 to 65 years and newly diagnosed, with disease duration of less than 2 months. The study excluded patients with uncontrolled infections, other autoimmune diseases, pregnancy or lactation. Clinical symptoms, serum thyroxine and TRAb, thyroid ultrasound, and orbital computed tomography formed the basis for the diagnoses. PBMCs were separated from 10 ml of fresh peripheral blood using Ficoll-Paque density gradient centrifugation. Total RNA was extracted with Trizol reagent, and quality was checked on an Agilent 2100 Bioanalyzer. The TCR beta CDR3 regions were amplified from the RNA transcripts. The first round of RT-PCR for the TCR CDR3 was performed with the HTBI primer set and the Qiagen OneStep RT-PCR kit. Libraries were constructed in a second round of multiplex PCR, after which size selection and purification were performed. Paired-end sequencing of the libraries was performed with 100 bp reads on an Illumina HiSeq2000. Turning to the authors' computational methods: Raw data were processed with SOAPnuke, discarding reads with adapters, uncalled bases, mean Phred below 15, or no exact constant-primer or identifier match. COPE v1.2.5 was used to merge the high-quality paired reads, and each unique nucleotide sequence was defined as a clonotype. Clonotypes were aligned to IMGT TRBV, TRBD and TRBJ reference segments using MiTCR v1.1. Only V-J combinations with frequency above 0.0001, covering 99% to 99.2% of repertoires, were analysed. The TCS score was defined as F50 (clonal expansion) divided by E x V (chaos), with BLOSUM62-based TCRdist calculated between CDR3 peptides within each V-J. Welch's t-statistics and random forest reduced several hundred V-J features to roughly 13, which were used in a naive Bayes classifier (R e1071). The similarity between thyroid and blood repertoires was quantified using the Morisita-Horn index. Using fastp at Q25 and MiXCR, TCRdb reprocessed the public reads and kept productive beta chains. Duplicate CDR3 protein sequences are folded into a single record with the most common DNA and genes. Here the V and J calls rest on TCRdb's processing, not on the authors' analysis. Recorded for this sample are around 700,000 distinct CDR3 sequences; roughly a third of them occurred a single time. Around 31% of the sample rests with the top ten.

This clonotype came up many times. Its cognate antigen has yet to be identified. Base quality data are lacking; no much larger clone is found one base away. Based on the germline V gene, the CDR1 and CDR2 sequences are SGDLS and YYNGEE. The CDR3 runs 13 residues from the cysteine to the phenylalanine. Here the CDR3 DNA is all that survives: 39 bases in frame from base 1. V and J are truncated by 0 bases and 4 bases respectively, leaving an intervening sequence of 8 bases. The chain was built from TRBV9 and TRBJ2-7, with TRBD1 as a weak D call on 5 bases. Sequencing used blood. This TCR derives from a woman aged 40 to 50 with Graves' hyperthyroidism. The CDR3 reads as follows: CASSVEPGYEQYF. The nucleotide sequence is given as TGTGCCAGCAGCGTAGAACCAGGGTACGAGCAGTACTTC. The entire variable domain, with the stretches around the CDR3 drawn from the reference TRBV9 and TRBJ2-7 proteins, is DSGVTQTPKHLITATGQRVTLRCSPRSGDLSVYWYQQSLDQGLQFLIQYYNGEERAKGNILERFSAQQFPDLHSELNLSSLELGDSALYFCASSVEPGYEQYFGPGTRLTVT.